This T cell receptor (beta chain) was captured in a study of beta chain features in type 1 diabetes. Sequenced material consisted of expressed TCRB transcripts (all of the isolated RNA was reverse transcribed). This table comes from immunoSEQ multiplex PCR, and its TCRdb copy is limited to in-frame clones, with some not included. The sample consists of approximately 200,000 clones, more than 9% of them appearing once. This clone was observed a handful of times. CDR3 length: 14 residues. Germline V lookup: CDR1 SEHNR, CDR2 FQNEAQ (reference sequence). V lost 3 bases to trimming and J lost 0 bases, with 8 bases between them.

Sequencing was done on a sample of naive CD4+ T cells from blood. J is TRBJ1-1 and V is TRBV7-9, with D possibly matching TRBD1 (6 bases). This sequence originates from a woman aged 18-29 years in good health. The chain's CDR3 is CASSFGQMNTEAFF. The CDR3 nucleotides read TGTGCCAGCAGCTTTGGACAGATGAACACTGAAGCTTTCTTT.